The 26 T cell receptor beta chains below were found in one sample sequenced in a study of siplizumab effects on memory and regulatory T cells. Method: immunoSEQ multiplex PCR; TCRdb's copy keeps in-frame clones and lacks some. The sample lists about 94,000 clones; approximately 93% were seen once. The sample comprised non-Treg CD4+ T cells sorted from blood. All receptors derive from a human donor in good health.

Of note for this clone: Other DNA sequences in the same sample also yield this CDR3. This sequence joins TRBV9 and TRBJ2-7, with 7 bases fitting TRBD2. The CDR3 loop spans 15 amino acids. The germline V gene has CDR1 SGDLS and CDR2 YYNGEE. V was clipped by 0 bases and J by 0 bases; unmatched bases: 3. The CDR3 nucleotides are TGTGCCAGCAGCGTAGCTAGCGGTGACTCCTACGAGCAGTACTTC. Amino acid sequence: CASSVASGDSYEQYF.

The genes are TRBV11-2 and TRBJ1-2; possibly TRBD1 for D (5 bases). The CDR3 length is 15 residues. Between the trimmed V and J ends, which lost 5 bases and 3 bases, there was a span of 16 bases. Germline loops: CDR1 SGHAT, CDR2 FQNNGV. CDR3 sequence (DNA): TGTGCCAGCAGCAGAGGCGTCCAGGGCGACTATGGCTACACCTTC. Protein sequence: CASSRGVQGDYGYTF.

V is TRBV19 and J is TRBJ1-1; D is perhaps TRBD1 (5 bases). CDR3 length: 13 amino acids. Germline V gives CDR1 LNHDA, CDR2 SQIVND (reference sequence). V was pared by 10 bases and J by 0 bases, with 12 bases between. CDR3 nucleotide sequence: TGTGCCACTTCGGGACTCATGAACACTGAAGCTTTCTTT. Its translation is CATSGLMNTEAFF.

The chain has TRBV5-5 and TRBJ1-6; the D is unclear. Per germline, CDR1 SGHKS and CDR2 YYEKEE (reference sequence). The V end lost 0 bases, the J end lost 6 bases, and 10 bases lay between the germline ends. The CDR3 is 15 amino acids. In DNA form, the CDR3 reads TGTGCCAGCAGCTTGGTCCCGGGAGGTAATTCACCCCTCCACTTT. Its translation: CASSLVPGGNSPLHF.

J is TRBJ1-2 and V is TRBV2; D is uncertain. Per germline, CDR1 SNHLY and CDR2 FYNNEI. There are 14 residues in the CDR3. V was pared by 4 bases and J by 2 bases, with 11 bases between. The CDR3 DNA is TGTGCCAGCAGTGCGAATGGCCTGAACTATGGCTACACCTTC. It yields the protein CASSANGLNYGYTF.

The chain recombines TRBV12-5 with TRBJ1-4; no clear D gene. Trimming took off 7 bases at V and 4 bases at J, with 13 bases between the two ends. The CDR3 spans 14 residues. Germline V gives CDR1 LGHNT, CDR2 FRNRAP. This chain's CDR3 is CASAPTGFNEKLFF. The CDR3, as DNA: TGTGCTAGTGCCCCGACCGGGTTTAATGAAAAACTGTTTTTT.

The genes are TRBV27 and TRBJ1-5; the D gene is possibly TRBD1 (6 bases). Germline CDR1 reads MNHEY; CDR2 reads SMNVEV (reference sequence). V was cut by 4 bases and J by 0 bases, with 10 bases left in between. The CDR3 is made up of 15 amino acids. DNA of the CDR3: TGTGCCAGCAGTTATTTGGGGGCTAGCAATCAGCCCCAGCATTTT. Protein sequence: CASSYLGASNQPQHF.

The chain recombines TRBV19 with TRBJ2-1; D is undetermined. Trimming took 9 bases from V and 3 from J, leaving 9 bases between them. CDR1 and CDR2 from the germline V gene are LNHDA and SQIVND (reference sequence). The CDR3 contains 12 residues. The CDR3 protein is CARMTNYNEQFF. In DNA form, the CDR3 reads TGTGCCAGGATGACGAACTACAATGAGCAGTTCTTC.

The CDR3 DNA reads as TGTGCCAGCAGCCCCCTTGCCCGGGTGAATTCTGGAAACACCATATATTTT. Protein product: CASSPLARVNSGNTIYF. The chain combines TRBV5-8 with TRBJ1-3; D gene ambiguous. CDR3 length: 17 amino acids. Germline assignment: CDR1 SGHTS and CDR2 YDEGEE. The germline V and J ends were trimmed by 4 bases and 1 base, with 18 bases remaining between them.

The chain is built from TRBV7-2 and TRBJ2-2; D is unclear. Germline V gives CDR1 SGHTA, CDR2 FQGNSA. This CDR3 comprises 14 residues. V was trimmed by 5 bases and J by 0 bases, leaving 7 bases between them. The CDR3 spells CASSHSPNTGELFF. The DNA for the CDR3 is TGTGCCAGCAGCCACTCTCCGAACACCGGGGAGCTGTTTTTT.

V gene TRBV18 combines with J gene TRBJ1-2; 8 positions agree with TRBD1. The length of the CDR3 is 18 residues. V trimming: 6 bases; J trimming: 3 bases; junction bases outside the gene matches: 18. The germline CDR1 and CDR2 sequences are KGHSH and LQKENI. The CDR3 loop reads CASSPRGQGAFNDYGYTF. The DNA of the CDR3 is TGTGCCAGCTCCCCCAGGGGGCAGGGGGCTTTCAACGACTATGGCTACACCTTC.

The chain couples TRBV5-6 to TRBJ1-1; no firm D call. With 0 bases removed from V and 6 bases from J, the gap between germline ends came to 18 bases. The CDR3 runs to 16 residues. Germline assignment: CDR1 SGHDT and CDR2 YYEEEE. In DNA form, the CDR3 reads TGTGCCAGCAGCTTGGTCGGCCAAACACTGGGCGCTGAAGCTTTCTTT. Amino acid sequence: CASSLVGQTLGAEAFF.

Only one count was recorded for this clone. The chain uses TRBV7-2 and TRBJ1-1; D remains ambiguous. The germline V gene has CDR1 SGHTA and CDR2 FQGNSA. CDR3 length equals 12 residues. The V and J ends lost 3 bases and 4 bases respectively, with 6 bases between them. CDR3 bases: TGTGCCAGCAGCTTCGGACCCACTGAAGCTTTCTTT. This gives the protein CASSFGPTEAFF.

The J gene is TRBJ1-1, the V gene TRBV30, with a tentative D call TRBD1 (5 bases). CDR3 length: 16 amino acids. The V and J ends lost 2 bases and 1 base respectively, with 17 bases between them. Germline CDR1 GTSNPN, CDR2 SVGIG (reference sequence). The CDR3: CAWSNHPGPRNTEAFF. The CDR3 nucleotides are TGTGCCTGGAGTAACCACCCGGGACCAAGGAACACTGAAGCTTTCTTT.

The V gene is TRBV29-1, the J gene TRBJ2-7, with 10 nucleotides matching TRBD2. V was clipped by 6 bases and J by 3 bases; unmatched bases: 8. The germline gives CDR1 SQVTM, CDR2 ANQGSEA. The length of the CDR3 is 14 residues. This CDR3 reads CSVDLAGAGYEQYF. The CDR3 region has the DNA TGCAGCGTGGACCTAGCGGGAGCCGGCTACGAGCAGTACTTC.

The CDR3 bases are TGTGCCAGCTCACCAACAGGGGGCGTCCCCAACGGGGCCAACGTCCTGACTTTC. Translated, it gives CASSPTGGVPNGANVLTF. The V and J genes are TRBV18 and TRBJ2-6, with 9 bases matching TRBD1. The CDR3 spans 18 residues. Per the germline V gene, CDR1 is KGHSH and CDR2 is LQKENI. With 2 bases clipped from V and 4 bases from J, the junction kept 9 bases outside the gene matches.

This clone was detected once. V gene TRBV4-2 combines with J gene TRBJ1-2; a possible D gene is TRBD1 (5 bases). Germline V lookup: CDR1 LGHNA, CDR2 YNFKEQ. Trimming stripped 0 bases from V and 5 bases from J, with 13 bases between. The CDR3 totals 15 residues. CDR3 sequence: CASSQDGADRYGYTF. The CDR3 bases are TGTGCCAGCAGCCAAGATGGGGCAGATAGGTATGGCTACACCTTC.

The chain carries TRBV6-6 and TRBJ2-3; 7 bases agree with TRBD1. V lost 2 bases to trimming and J lost 6 bases; unmatched junction nucleotides: 5. Germline V gene sequence: CDR1 MNHNY, CDR2 SVGAGI (reference sequence). The CDR3 runs 14 residues. The CDR3 DNA follows: TGTGCCAGCAGTTACAACGCCAGGGGGGATACGCAGTATTTT. This gives the protein CASSYNARGDTQYF.

V usage is TRBV5-8 and J usage is TRBJ1-1; TRBD1 agrees at 7 bases. Germline lookup yields CDR1 SGHTS and CDR2 YDEGEE. The length of the CDR3 is 15 residues. V lost 1 base, J lost 3 bases, and 6 bases stayed unmatched. The CDR3 coding sequence is TGTGCCAGCAGCTTGCATTACAGGGGAGACACTGAAGCTTTCTTT. It codes for CASSLHYRGDTEAFF.

The rearrangement links TRBV7-9 to TRBJ1-2; 10 nucleotides line up with TRBD1. V lost 5 bases and J lost 7; bases outside the gene matches: 7. This CDR3 region has 14 residues. Germline CDR1 SEHNR, CDR2 FQNEAQ (reference sequence). The CDR3 loop is CASSRTGTGAGYTF. The CDR3 bases are TGTGCCAGCAGCCGAACCGGGACAGGGGCTGGCTACACCTTC. Based on the CDR3 plus reference TRBV7-9 and TRBJ1-2, the full variable domain is DTGVSQNPRHKITKRGQNVTFRCDPISEHNRLYWYRQTLGQGPEFLTYFQNEAQLEKSRLLSDRFSAERPKGSFSTLEIQRTEQGDSAMYLCASSRTGTGAGYTFGSGTRLTVV.

The chain couples TRBV7-9 to TRBJ1-2; D gene uncertain. Between the trimmed V and J ends, which lost 0 bases and 8 bases, there was a span of 7 bases. The V gene's germline CDR1 is SEHNR and CDR2 FQNEAQ (reference sequence). The CDR3 consists of 12 residues. The CDR3 loop reads CASSLALGGYTF. CDR3 in DNA: TGTGCCAGCAGCTTAGCGCTGGGGGGCTACACCTTC.

This sequence joins TRBV18 and TRBJ2-2; 12 bases fit TRBD2. The CDR3 has 17 residues. CDR1 and CDR2 from the germline V gene are KGHSH and LQKENI. After removal of 5 bases from V and 5 bases from J, the junction contained 9 bases not matched to a gene. CDR3 amino acids: CASSSGLAGIGTGELFF. The CDR3 DNA reads TGTGCCAGCTCATCAGGACTAGCGGGGATCGGAACCGGGGAGCTGTTTTTT.

The count of this clone is one. V and J are TRBV5-1 and TRBJ2-3; D uncertain. CDR3 length: 11 residues. Trimming took 9 bases from V and 1 from J, leaving 6 bases between them. Germline CDR1 is SGHRS and CDR2 is YFSETQ. Here the CDR3 reads CATRGTDTQYF. CDR3 nucleotide sequence: TGCGCCACCCGCGGCACAGATACGCAGTATTTT.

The V call is TRBV5-4, the J call TRBJ2-2; TRBD2 agrees at 7 bases. The V gene's germline CDR1 is SGHNT and CDR2 YYREEE (reference sequence). Trimming at V came to 2 bases and at J to 4 bases, leaving 5 bases not matched to a gene. CDR3 size: 15 residues. CDR3 amino acids: CASSFPAGATGELFF. In DNA, the CDR3 is TGTGCCAGCAGCTTTCCCGCGGGAGCCACCGGGGAGCTGTTTTTT.

This chain links TRBV5-4 with TRBJ1-3; no firm D call. CDR1 and CDR2 (germline): SGHNT, YYREEE (reference sequence). There are 15 residues in the CDR3. Trimming took 6 bases from V and 0 from J, leaving 13 bases between them. The CDR3, as DNA: TGTGCCAGCATTGCCCCAGGCCTCTCTGGAAACACCATATATTTT. Protein: CASIAPGLSGNTIYF.

The V and J genes are TRBV5-4 and TRBJ2-3; TRBD1 matches 10 bases. The V gene's germline CDR1 is SGHNT and CDR2 YYREEE (reference sequence). The CDR3 totals 15 residues. After removal of 5 bases from V and 4 bases from J, the junction contained 7 bases not matched to a gene. CDR3 in amino acids: CASSNDRGLSDTQYF. CDR3 nucleotide sequence: TGTGCCAGCAGTAACGACAGGGGGCTTTCAGATACGCAGTATTTT.